Detailed here is one TCR beta chain. Stated treatment: randomized to nivolumab then ipilimumab (arm A) or the reverse (arm B). CDR1 is SGDLS, CDR2 YYNGEE, per germline. The CDR3 spans 15 residues. V lost 0 bases to trimming and J lost 4 bases, with 14 bases between them. This sample was included in a study of sequential checkpoint blockade in melanoma. The data were produced by immunoSEQ multiplex PCR, yet TCRdb's version contains in-frame clones alone and is incomplete. The sample lists around 8,000 clones, 50% to 70% occurring once. This clonotype was obtained from a human patient with melanoma. Some clones in this sample may be carry-over from other donors' samples. The sample consisted of CD8+ T cells sorted from blood (inferred from file names), taken from a patient given nivolumab and ipilimumab in sequence. The gene calls are TRBV9 and TRBJ2-7; a possible D gene is TRBD2 (5 bases). This CDR3 reads CASSVDPTGIYEQYF. The CDR3, as DNA: TGTGCCAGCAGCGTAGACCCCACCGGGATTTACGAGCAGTACTTC.